This is a list of T cell receptor beta chains from one sample in a study of blood T cell repertoires in COVID-19. Profiled with immunoSEQ multiplex PCR; TCRdb holds only in-frame clones, not every one. The repertoire holds 150,000 to 200,000 clones, with about 90% as singletons. Sequenced sample: PBMCs or T cells enriched from blood (not recorded which). The receptors were sampled from a human donor with acute COVID-19. The donor label of this sample is uncertain. Both conserved end residues are part of each CDR3. Each record gives: D gene, V gene, J gene, clone size, CDR3 length, CDR3 DNA, CDR3 protein. A D gene is named only where the DNA matches it firmly. Expanded clones are given a class, and other clones once, few, many or no size at all.

NA	TRBV5-6	TRBJ2-7	NA	17	TGTGCCAGCAGCTTGGTGGGCCTCAGGGGTCGAACCTACGAGCAGTACTTC	CASSLVGLRGRTYEQYF
TRBD2	TRBV7-6	TRBJ2-7	NA	16	TGTGCCAGCAGCTCCTCCGGGCCGGGGGGGTCCTACGAGCAGTACTTC	CASSSSGPGGSYEQYF
NA	TRBV2	TRBJ1-2	NA	15	TGTGCCAGCAGTGAATCAGGCACCGGCTCCCGTGGCTACACCTTC	CASSESGTGSRGYTF
TRBD1	TRBV18	TRBJ1-2	NA	17	TGTGCCAGCTACCGGGCCGGGACAGGCGACTTTAACTATGGCTACACCTTC	CASYRAGTGDFNYGYTF
NA	TRBV3-1/TRBV3-2	TRBJ2-3	NA	15	TGTGCCAGCAGCCCCGAGGGGGGGTTCACAGATACGCAGTATTTT	CASSPEGGFTDTQYF
NA	TRBV5-5	TRBJ1-3	NA	15	TGTGCCAGCAGCTTGGACACCTTATCTGGAAACACCATATATTTT	CASSLDTLSGNTIYF
TRBD2	TRBV7-9	TRBJ2-5	NA	12	TGTGCCAGCAGAAGTAGCGGGGAGACCCAGTACTTC	CASRSSGETQYF
TRBD2	TRBV7-9	TRBJ2-2	NA	18	TGTGCCAGCAGCCATAAGTCACGGGGGGGCTCGAACACCGGGGAGCTGTTTTTT	CASSHKSRGGSNTGELFF
TRBD1	TRBV24-1	TRBJ2-1	NA	15	TGTGCCACCAGTGATTCGGACAGGGGGGATAATGAGCAGTTCTTC	CATSDSDRGDNEQFF
NA	TRBV6-5	TRBJ1-2	NA	16	TGTGCCAGCAGTTCGGGCGGGGTTCCGGGTATCTATGGCTACGCCTTC	CASSSGGVPGIYGYAF
NA	TRBV6-4	TRBJ1-6	few	14	TGTGCCAGCAGTGACTCAGGGGAGGGTTCACCCCTCCACTTT	CASSDSGEGSPLHF
TRBD2	TRBV6-2/TRBV6-3	TRBJ2-7	NA	15	TGTGCCAGCAGTGACCCGGGACTAGCGGAATACGAGCAGTACTTC	CASSDPGLAEYEQYF
NA	TRBV7-9	TRBJ1-2	NA	13	TGTGCCAGCAGTCGCGGGAGGGACCATGGCTACACCTTC	CASSRGRDHGYTF
NA	TRBV10-3	TRBJ2-7	NA	17	TGTGCCATCAGTGAGTTTCGGACAGGAGGGGGCTCGGGCGAGCAGTACTTC	CAISEFRTGGGSGEQYF
NA	TRBV7-8	TRBJ2-7	NA	15	TGTGCCAGCAGCCCCTTAAGTCAGGGGGGCTACGAGCAGTACTTC	CASSPLSQGGYEQYF